What follows is one T cell receptor (beta chain) and its context. Its antigen is not known. The PCR was carried out with 60 Vbeta primers and 13 Jbeta primers. Source study methods: An analysis that came later counted 70 million to 100 million unique TCR beta chains, approximately 10 million shared. This table comes from immunoSEQ multiplex PCR, and its TCRdb copy is limited to in-frame clones, with some not included. V, J and clone size are those of that table, while D and trimming were read from the DNA. Among over 100,000 clones listed, roughly 70% were seen once. This entry is derived from a study of cytomegalovirus exposure and HLA in healthy donors. Study-wide findings and caveats: Presence/absence analyses rested on an assumption that sequencing depth was roughly uniform across donors. Most of the TCR beta V segments (in an earlier analysis) were productive either about 87% or about 30% of the time.

V dropped 1 base and J dropped 0 bases, with 5 bases sitting between them. CDR3 size: 13 residues. Germline V CDR1 and CDR2: SGHRS, YFSETQ. Unrecorded immune exposures were likely, despite nominal health at sampling. The source material was PBMCs. This receptor was taken from a woman aged 70-85 years in good health and CMV-seropositive. The V call is TRBV5-1, the J call TRBJ2-7, with D unclear. The CDR3: CASSLLSSYEQYF. CDR3 sequence (DNA): TGCGCCAGCAGCTTGTTGAGCTCCTACGAGCAGTACTTC.